The entry below describes one TCR beta chain. The antigen is unknown. The data were obtained in a study of cytomegalovirus exposure and HLA in healthy donors. The study, taken as a whole, reports: Judged likely to be a sequencing artifact was a cluster of highly shared sequence variants. About 87% or about 30% of the time was how often most TCR beta V segments were productive, according to an earlier analysis. Researchers counted around 180 TCR beta chains as cytomegalovirus-associated.

With 60 Vbeta and 13 Jbeta primers, the PCR was carried out. The repertoire was sequenced with immunoSEQ multiplex PCR; TCRdb's copy has only in-frame clones and lacks some. The repertoire holds about 80,000 clones, with over 65% as singletons. Germline V lookup: CDR1 SGHNT, CDR2 YENEEA. There are 15 residues in the CDR3. Between the trimmed V and J ends, which lost 0 bases and 7 bases, there was a span of 13 bases. This chain connects TRBV11-3 to TRBJ1-3; D is undetermined. Material for sequencing was PBMCs. This TCR came from a man between 50 and 59 years old in good health and CMV-seronegative. The CDR3 spells CASSLEGLTGNTIYF. The CDR3 bases are TGTGCCAGCAGCTTAGAAGGACTTACGGGGAACACCATATATTTT.